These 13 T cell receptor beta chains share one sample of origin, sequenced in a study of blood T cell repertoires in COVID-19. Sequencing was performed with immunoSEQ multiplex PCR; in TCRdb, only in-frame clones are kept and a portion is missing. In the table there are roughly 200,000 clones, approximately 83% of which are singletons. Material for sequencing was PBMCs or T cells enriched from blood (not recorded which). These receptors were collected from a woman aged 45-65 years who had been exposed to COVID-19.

This CDR3 is CASSLAPPSGANVLTF. DNA for the CDR3: TGCGCCAGCAGCTTGGCCCCCCCATCTGGGGCCAACGTCCTGACTTTC. This sequence joins TRBV5-1 and TRBJ2-6, with D unclear. The V end was cut by 0 bases, the J end by 1 base, with 8 bases between. The CDR3 is 16 residues long. CDR1 and CDR2 from the germline V gene are SGHRS and YFSETQ. Supplemented by reference TRBV5-1 and TRBJ2-6, the full variable domain reads KAGVTQTPRYLIKTRGQQVTLSCSPISGHRSVSWYQQTPGQGLQFLFEYFSETQRNKGNFPGRFSGRQFSNSRSEMNVSTLELGDSALYLCASSLAPPSGANVLTFGAGSRLTVL.

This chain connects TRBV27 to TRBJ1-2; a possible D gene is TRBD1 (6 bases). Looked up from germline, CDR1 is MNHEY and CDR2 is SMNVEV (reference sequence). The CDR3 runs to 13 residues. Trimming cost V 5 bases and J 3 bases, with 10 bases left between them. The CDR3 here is CASSGGHYYGYTF. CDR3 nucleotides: TGTGCCAGCAGTGGGGGACATTACTATGGCTACACCTTC.

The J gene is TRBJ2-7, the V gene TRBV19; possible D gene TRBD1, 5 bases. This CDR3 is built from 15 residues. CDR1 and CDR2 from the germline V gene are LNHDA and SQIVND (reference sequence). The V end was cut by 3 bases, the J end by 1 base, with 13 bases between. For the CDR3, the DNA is TGTGCCAGTAGTATTTCCCAGGGCCCTTCCTACGAGCAGTACTTC. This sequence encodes CASSISQGPSYEQYF.

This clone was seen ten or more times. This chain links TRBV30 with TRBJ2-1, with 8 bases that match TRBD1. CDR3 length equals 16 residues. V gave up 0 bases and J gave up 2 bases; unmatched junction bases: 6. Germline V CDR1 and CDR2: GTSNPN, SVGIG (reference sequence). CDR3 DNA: TGTGCCTGGAGTGTATCGACAGGGGCAACCTACAATGAGCAGTTCTTC. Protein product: CAWSVSTGATYNEQFF.

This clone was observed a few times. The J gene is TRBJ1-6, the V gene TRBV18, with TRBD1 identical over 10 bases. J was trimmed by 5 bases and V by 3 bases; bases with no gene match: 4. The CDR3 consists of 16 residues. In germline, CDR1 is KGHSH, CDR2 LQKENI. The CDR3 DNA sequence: TGTGCCAGCTCACCTCAGGGACAGGGGAATAATTCACCCCTCCACTTT. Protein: CASSPQGQGNNSPLHF.

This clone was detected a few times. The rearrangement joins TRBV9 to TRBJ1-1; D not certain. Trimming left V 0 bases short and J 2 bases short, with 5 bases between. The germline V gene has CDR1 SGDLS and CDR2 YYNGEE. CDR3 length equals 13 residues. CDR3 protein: CASSVDGNTEAFF. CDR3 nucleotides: TGTGCCAGCAGCGTAGATGGCAACACTGAAGCTTTCTTT.

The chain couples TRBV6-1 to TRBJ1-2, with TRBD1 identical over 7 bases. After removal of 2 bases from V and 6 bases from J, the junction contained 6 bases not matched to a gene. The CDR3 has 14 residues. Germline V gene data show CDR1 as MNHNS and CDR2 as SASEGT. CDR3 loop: CASSERYRGNGYTF. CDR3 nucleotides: TGTGCCAGCAGTGAACGGTACAGGGGAAATGGCTACACCTTC.

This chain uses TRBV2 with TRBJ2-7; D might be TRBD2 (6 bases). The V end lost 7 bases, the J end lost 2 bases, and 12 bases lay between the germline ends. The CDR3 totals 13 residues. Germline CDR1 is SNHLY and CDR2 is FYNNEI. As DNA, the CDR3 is TGTGCCAGCACCCGGGAGCTCACCTACGAGCAGTACTTC. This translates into CASTRELTYEQYF.

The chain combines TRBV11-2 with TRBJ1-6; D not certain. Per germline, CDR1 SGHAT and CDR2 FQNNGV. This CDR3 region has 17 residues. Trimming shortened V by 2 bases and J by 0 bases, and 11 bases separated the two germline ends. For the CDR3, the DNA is TGTGCCAGCAGCTTAATCGACTTGGGCTCCTATAATTCACCCCTCCACTTT. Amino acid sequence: CASSLIDLGSYNSPLHF.

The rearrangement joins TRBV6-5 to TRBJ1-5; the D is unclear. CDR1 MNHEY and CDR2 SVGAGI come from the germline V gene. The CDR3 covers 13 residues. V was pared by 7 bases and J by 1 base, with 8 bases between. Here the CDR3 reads CASTAVSNQPQHF. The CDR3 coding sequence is TGTGCCAGCACGGCGGTGAGCAATCAGCCCCAGCATTTT.

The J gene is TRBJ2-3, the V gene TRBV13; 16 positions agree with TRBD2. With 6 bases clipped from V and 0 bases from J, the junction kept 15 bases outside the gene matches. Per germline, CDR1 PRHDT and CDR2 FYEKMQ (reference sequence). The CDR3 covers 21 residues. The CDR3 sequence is CASSVVAGTSGGESSTDTQYF. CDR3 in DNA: TGTGCCAGCAGTGTGGTCGCCGGGACTAGCGGGGGGGAGAGTAGCACAGATACGCAGTATTTT. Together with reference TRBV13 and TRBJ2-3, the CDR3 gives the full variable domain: AAGVIQSPRHLIKEKRETATLKCYPIPRHDTVYWYQQGPGQDPQFLISFYEKMQSDKGSIPDRFSAQQFSDYHSELNMSSLELGDSALYFCASSVVAGTSGGESSTDTQYFGPGTRLTVL.

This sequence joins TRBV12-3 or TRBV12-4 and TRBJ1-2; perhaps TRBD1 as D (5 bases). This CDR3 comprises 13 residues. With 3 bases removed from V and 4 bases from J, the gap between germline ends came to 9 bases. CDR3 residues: CASSLGGAYGYTF. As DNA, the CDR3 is TGTGCCAGCAGTTTGGGAGGGGCCTATGGCTACACCTTC.

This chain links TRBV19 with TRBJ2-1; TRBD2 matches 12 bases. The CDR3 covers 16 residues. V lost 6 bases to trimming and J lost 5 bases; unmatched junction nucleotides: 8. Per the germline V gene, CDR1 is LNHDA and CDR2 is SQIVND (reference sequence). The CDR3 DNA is TGTGCCAGTAGGATTTCCACTAGCGGGGGGCACAATGAGCAGTTCTTC. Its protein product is CASRISTSGGHNEQFF.